These 23 T cell receptor beta chains originate from one sample sequenced in a study of blood T cell repertoires in COVID-19. The table came from immunoSEQ multiplex PCR; TCRdb's copy has only in-frame clones and leaves some out. Of hundreds of thousands of clones listed, roughly 90% are singletons. Sequenced input: peripheral blood. Receptors originate from a man aged 35-49 years with acute or convalescent COVID-19.

The gene calls are TRBV6-2 or TRBV6-3 and TRBJ1-5, with D perhaps matching TRBD1 (5 bases). Germline V lookup: CDR1 MNHEY, CDR2 SVGEGT. Deletions cut 5 bases from V and 6 bases from J, with 5 bases between. The CDR3 is 11 amino acids. The CDR3 loop is CASSQGQPQHF. CDR3 sequence (DNA): TGTGCCAGCAGTCAGGGTCAGCCCCAGCATTTT.

The chain couples TRBV28 to TRBJ1-1, with D possibly matching TRBD1 (5 bases). V was cut by 5 bases and J by 1 base, with 17 bases left in between. Germline loops: CDR1 MDHEN, CDR2 SYDVKM. There are 16 residues in the CDR3. CDR3 DNA: TGTGCCAGCAGTGGGGGGGGTGGGAACCCGAACACTGAAGCTTTCTTT. Residues: CASSGGGGNPNTEAFF.

The rearrangement links TRBV3-1 (or the pseudogene TRBV3-2) to TRBJ1-1; tentatively, D is TRBD1 (6 bases). The germline V gene encodes CDR1 LGHDT and CDR2 YNNKEL (reference sequence). V was clipped by 7 bases and J by 1 base, with 10 bases between them. The CDR3 extends over 13 amino acids. This CDR3 is CASKDRANTEAFF. CDR3 DNA: TGTGCCAGCAAGGACAGAGCGAACACTGAAGCTTTCTTT.

The chain couples TRBV5-6 to TRBJ1-2, with 11 bases that match TRBD1. With V trimmed by 4 bases and J by 6 bases, 5 bases remained unmatched. The CDR3 spans 14 residues. Germline V gives CDR1 SGHDT, CDR2 YYEEEE. The chain's CDR3 is CASSGDRGRDGYTF. DNA of the CDR3: TGTGCCAGCAGCGGGGACAGGGGGAGAGATGGCTACACCTTC.

This clone was observed a few times. The chain combines TRBV19 with TRBJ1-5; no clear D. V lost 4 bases and J lost 3, with 13 bases in between. The CDR3 consists of 15 residues. Germline loops: CDR1 LNHDA, CDR2 SQIVND (reference sequence). Here the CDR3 DNA reads TGTGCCAGTAGTAACAAGAACCCCGTCAATCAGCCCCAGCATTTT. It codes for CASSNKNPVNQPQHF.

The chain joins TRBV4-2 to TRBJ1-4, with a tentative D call TRBD1 (6 bases). Germline values: CDR1 LGHNA, CDR2 YNFKEQ. This CDR3 has 16 residues. V lost 1 base to trimming and J lost 8 bases, with 17 bases between them. CDR3: CASSQASGDRREKLFF. The CDR3 nucleotides are TGTGCCAGCAGCCAAGCGTCAGGGGACCGCCGAGAAAAACTGTTTTTT.

The CDR3 DNA sequence: TGTGCCACCGGGGAGGGAAGGACTGAAGCTTTCTTT. Translating gives CATGEGRTEAFF. This chain connects TRBV28 to TRBJ1-1, with unresolved D. This CDR3 is built from 12 residues. Trimming cost V 10 bases and J 5 bases, with 14 bases left between them. The V gene's germline CDR1 is MDHEN and CDR2 SYDVKM.

The chain's CDR3 is CAWSVLGGETEAFF. Written as DNA, the CDR3 is TGTGCCTGGAGTGTACTCGGAGGGGAAACTGAAGCTTTCTTT. The rearrangement links TRBV30 to TRBJ1-1, with TRBD1 as a possible D gene (5 bases). Germline V CDR1 and CDR2: GTSNPN, SVGIG (reference sequence). CDR3 length: 14 amino acids. V was trimmed by 0 bases and J by 5 bases, leaving 13 bases between them.

The rearrangement links TRBV30 to TRBJ1-2; tentative D call: TRBD1 (6 bases). Germline V gene sequence: CDR1 GTSNPN, CDR2 SVGIG (reference sequence). Trimming stripped 0 bases from V and 7 bases from J, with 24 bases between. The CDR3 runs 17 residues. The CDR3, as DNA: TGTGCCTGGAGTGTACCAGGGGTTGGCAGGGTCGAACTTGGCTACACCTTC. Translated: CAWSVPGVGRVELGYTF.

J is TRBJ1-2 and V is TRBV6-6; TRBD1 might be the D (5 bases). The CDR3 spans 15 residues. Trimming left V 0 bases short and J 4 bases short, with 12 bases between. Per the germline V gene, CDR1 is MNHNY and CDR2 is SVGAGI (reference sequence). This CDR3 is CASSYSRGTGYGYTF. CDR3 sequence (DNA): TGTGCCAGCAGTTACTCGCGGGGGACGGGCTATGGCTACACCTTC.

The chain has TRBV28 and TRBJ1-5; 8 nucleotides match TRBD1. J was trimmed by 6 bases and V by 6 bases; bases with no gene match: 10. Germline CDR1 MDHEN, CDR2 SYDVKM. The CDR3 contains 15 residues. CDR3 in amino acids: CASSPAGGRRQPQHF. The CDR3 bases are TGTGCCAGCAGCCCCGCAGGGGGCCGCCGTCAGCCCCAGCATTTT.

This chain links TRBV13 with TRBJ1-4; 9 bases map to TRBD1. The CDR3 spans 17 residues. The junction had 11 bases not matched to a gene; V was cut back by 5 bases and J by 4 bases. CDR1 PRHDT and CDR2 FYEKMQ come from the germline V gene (reference sequence). CDR3 coding DNA: TGTGCCAGCAGCCTCGGACAGGGGATCGGCTTTAATGAAAAACTGTTTTTT. This codes for CASSLGQGIGFNEKLFF.

The chain is built from TRBV2 and TRBJ1-2; 7 bases are shared with TRBD1. Trimming removed 6 bases from V and 4 bases from J; junction bases left unmatched: 8. Per the germline V gene, CDR1 is SNHLY and CDR2 is FYNNEI. This CDR3 spans 14 amino acids. The CDR3 sequence is CASRPQGQSYGYTF. For the CDR3, the DNA is TGTGCCAGCAGACCACAGGGACAGAGCTATGGCTACACCTTC.

The gene calls are TRBV9 and TRBJ1-6, with TRBD1 matching 9 bases. CDR3 length: 15 amino acids. The ends lost 1 base at V and 8 bases at J; junction bases unmatched: 4. The germline V gene encodes CDR1 SGDLS and CDR2 YYNGEE. Written as DNA, the CDR3 is TGTGCCAGCAGCGTAACGACAGGGGGGCATTCACCCCTCCACTTT. Translated, it gives CASSVTTGGHSPLHF.

The V and J genes are TRBV30 and TRBJ1-5; 9 bases match TRBD1. J was trimmed by 4 bases and V by 5 bases; bases with no gene match: 3. From germline, CDR1 is GTSNPN and CDR2 SVGIG (reference sequence). The CDR3 length is 13 residues. The CDR3 nucleotides read TGTGCCTGGGCCGGACAGGGGAATCAGCCCCAGCATTTT. This gives the protein CAWAGQGNQPQHF.

This clone was observed a handful of times. The chain recombines TRBV2 with TRBJ2-7, with 9 bases identical to TRBD1. The J segment lost 3 bases and the V segment lost 8 bases, leaving 5 bases of the junction unmatched. Germline V lookup: CDR1 SNHLY, CDR2 FYNNEI. CDR3 length: 13 residues. The CDR3 loop reads CASEGQGNYEQYF. The DNA of the CDR3 is TGTGCCAGCGAGGGACAGGGAAACTACGAGCAGTACTTC. Drawing the rest from reference TRBV2 and TRBJ2-7, the complete variable domain is EPEVTQTPSHQVTQMGQEVILRCVPISNHLYFYWYRQILGQKVEFLVSFYNNEISEKSEIFDDQFSVERPDGSNFTLKIRSTKLEDSAMYFCASEGQGNYEQYFGPGTRLTVT.

CDR3 residues: CASSYSSYEQYF. The CDR3 DNA follows: TGTGCCAGCAGTTATAGCTCCTACGAGCAGTACTTC. The chain has TRBV6-5 and TRBJ2-7; D call uncertain. The V end lost 3 bases, the J end lost 0 bases, and 3 bases lay between the germline ends. This CDR3 has 12 amino acids. The germline gives CDR1 MNHEY, CDR2 SVGAGI.

This rearrangement joins TRBV19 to TRBJ1-1, with D perhaps TRBD1 (5 bases). The length of the CDR3 is 14 residues. Trimming cost V 5 bases and J 4 bases, with 14 bases left between them. Germline CDR1 is LNHDA and CDR2 is SQIVND (reference sequence). CDR3 in DNA: TGTGCCAGTAGTTCCCAGGACATAGGCACTGAAGCTTTCTTT. Translated, it gives CASSSQDIGTEAFF.

The chain uses TRBV9 and TRBJ2-5, with TRBD2 matching 7 bases. The trim removed 3 bases at V and 2 bases at J, leaving 7 bases unmatched. The CDR3 length is 15 residues. Germline CDR1 SGDLS, CDR2 YYNGEE. CDR3 bases: TGTGCCAGCAGCGACTATACAGCGGGACAAGAGACCCAGTACTTC. The encoded protein is CASSDYTAGQETQYF. The variable domain in full, completed from reference TRBV9 and TRBJ2-5, reads DSGVTQTPKHLITATGQRVTLRCSPRSGDLSVYWYQQSLDQGLQFLIQYYNGEERAKGNILERFSAQQFPDLHSELNLSSLELGDSALYFCASSDYTAGQETQYFGPGTRLLVL.

The chain has TRBV6-5 and TRBJ1-1; D is perhaps TRBD1 (6 bases). The CDR3 consists of 15 residues. Germline V gene lookup returns CDR1 MNHEY and CDR2 SVGAGI. V was clipped by 5 bases and J by 1 base, with 14 bases between them. This CDR3 reads CASSPSWGRNTEAFF. CDR3 DNA: TGTGCCAGCAGTCCATCCTGGGGGCGGAACACTGAAGCTTTCTTT.

The rearrangement uses TRBV30 and TRBJ1-1; 8 bases align to TRBD1. In germline, CDR1 is GTSNPN, CDR2 SVGIG (reference sequence). This CDR3 spans 14 amino acids. V gave up 4 bases and J gave up 11 bases; unmatched junction bases: 15. The CDR3 region is CAWTKDRASGGAFF. Here the CDR3 DNA reads TGTGCCTGGACCAAGGACAGGGCCTCAGGAGGTGCTTTCTTT.

This chain's CDR3 is CASSYMEGDTEAFF. Here the CDR3 DNA reads TGTGCCAGCAGTTACATGGAGGGAGACACTGAAGCTTTCTTT. The chain couples TRBV6-5 to TRBJ1-1; no clear D. The V end lost 2 bases, the J end lost 3 bases, and 10 bases lay between the germline ends. Germline CDR1 is MNHEY and CDR2 is SVGAGI. The CDR3 contains 14 residues.

The V gene is TRBV19, the J gene TRBJ1-2; 7 bases line up with TRBD1. The CDR3 is made up of 15 amino acids. Germline loops: CDR1 LNHDA, CDR2 SQIVND (reference sequence). The ends lost 3 bases at V and 6 bases at J; junction bases unmatched: 10. CDR3 nucleotide sequence: TGTGCCAGTAGTATCGTCTCCGGGACAGCCAATGGCTACACCTTC. As protein: CASSIVSGTANGYTF.